Here is one T cell receptor beta chain with its context. Its cognate antigen is unknown. This record belongs to a study of Graves' ophthalmopathy and Graves' hyperthyroidism. Study summary: Ophthalmopathy not arising within 18 months of follow-up defined hyperthyroidism as stable.

Patients with other autoimmune diseases, uncontrolled infections, pregnancy or lactation were excluded. Amplification of the TCR beta CDR3 regions used RNA transcripts (as template). Amplification began with first-round RT-PCR using HTBI primers, then second-round multiplex PCR was performed. TCRdb fed the multiplex PCR reads into MiXCR, producing one record per CDR3 protein. This table holds about 550,000 distinct CDR3 sequences, about two fifths found once. Looked up from germline, CDR1 is SEHNR and CDR2 is FQNEAQ (reference sequence). After removal of 6 bases from V and 8 bases from J, the junction contained 10 bases not matched to a gene. The CDR3 covers 15 residues. Findings and limits, study-wide: In predicting ophthalmopathy progression, the model reached about 71% sensitivity and 72% to 85% specificity. Thyroid clonotypes that were expanded above 0.001 frequency mostly also appeared in blood.

The TCR originated in an adult man with Graves' hyperthyroidism. Sequencing used peripheral blood or thyroid tissue (not recorded which). The chain is built from TRBV7-9 and TRBJ2-2, with TRBD1 matching 9 bases. CDR3 coding DNA: TGTGCCAGCAGTACCCGGACAGGGGATAGGGGGGAGCTGTTTTTT. Its translation: CASSTRTGDRGELFF.